The 11 T cell receptor beta chains below were found in one sample sequenced in a study of lymphopenia after photon versus proton radiotherapy. Clones were sequenced by immunoSEQ multiplex PCR, and TCRdb holds only the in-frame ones, with some missing. Of 15,000 to 20,000 clones in the sample, roughly 90% were seen once. The starting material was peripheral blood, obtained from a patient treated with photon-based radiotherapy. These receptors were collected from a woman aged 40-49 years with cholangiocarcinoma.

The chain combines TRBV29-1 with TRBJ1-1; D perhaps matches TRBD1 (5 bases). Trimming left V 6 bases short and J 7 bases short, with 24 bases between. Germline values: CDR1 SQVTM, CDR2 ANQGSEA. This CDR3 spans 15 amino acids. This CDR3 is CSVGREIRENHEAFF. CDR3 coding DNA: TGCAGCGTGGGGCGCGAAATCAGGGAGAACCATGAAGCTTTCTTT.

The chain is built from TRBV5-1 and TRBJ1-1; 9 bases agree with TRBD1. The CDR3 contains 12 residues. Per germline, CDR1 SGHRS and CDR2 YFSETQ. J was trimmed by 6 bases and V by 5 bases; bases with no gene match: 2. CDR3 nucleotides: TGCGCCAGCAGTCGACAGGGGGCTGAAGCTTTCTTT. It translates to CASSRQGAEAFF. The full variable domain, in which reference TRBV5-1 and TRBJ1-1 provide the parts outside the CDR3, is KAGVTQTPRYLIKTRGQQVTLSCSPISGHRSVSWYQQTPGQGLQFLFEYFSETQRNKGNFPGRFSGRQFSNSRSEMNVSTLELGDSALYLCASSRQGAEAFFGQGTRLTVV.

The chain combines TRBV25-1 with TRBJ1-1; 8 nucleotides align to TRBD1. Trimming took 3 bases from V and 4 from J; bases not matched to a gene: 7. This CDR3 is built from 15 residues. Germline-derived CDR1 and CDR2 are MGHDK and SYGVNS. The CDR3, as DNA: TGTGCCAGCAGTGAGTCAGGGGGCTTAGGCACTGAAGCTTTCTTT. Amino acid sequence: CASSESGGLGTEAFF. Based on the CDR3 plus reference TRBV25-1 and TRBJ1-1, the full variable domain is EADIYQTPRYLVIGTGKKITLECSQTMGHDKMYWYQQDPGMELHLIHYSYGVNSTEKGDLSSESTVSRIRTEHFPLTLESARPSHTSQYLCASSESGGLGTEAFFGQGTRLTVV.

This clone has just a few counts. The chain is built from TRBV5-6 and TRBJ2-7, with D possibly TRBD2 on 5 matching bases. Germline V gene sequence: CDR1 SGHDT, CDR2 YYEEEE. CDR3 length: 14 amino acids. V lost 3 bases and J lost 2, with 12 bases in between. The CDR3 reads CASSSSAGTYEQYF. The CDR3 region has the DNA TGTGCCAGCAGCTCATCCGCGGGTACCTACGAGCAGTACTTC.

The chain uses TRBV27 and TRBJ1-1; D might be TRBD1 (6 bases). Trimming left V 4 bases short and J 0 bases short, with 12 bases between. CDR3 size: 15 residues. Germline CDR1 and CDR2: MNHEY and SMNVEV (reference sequence). The CDR3 nucleotides are TGTGCCAGCAGTTGGGGGACACCCATGAACACTGAAGCTTTCTTT. Its protein product is CASSWGTPMNTEAFF.

In this sample, this clone turned up once. The genes are TRBV28 and TRBJ1-2; 9 bases are shared with TRBD1. The CDR3 consists of 12 residues. With 6 bases clipped from V and 4 bases from J, the junction kept 0 bases outside the gene matches. Looked up from germline, CDR1 is MDHEN and CDR2 is SYDVKM. The CDR3 DNA sequence: TGTGCCAGCAGGGACAGGGGCTATGGCTACACCTTC. Its translation is CASRDRGYGYTF.

J is TRBJ1-1 and V is TRBV10-3; D is unresolved. The CDR3 runs 13 residues. V lost 8 bases and J lost 0, with 10 bases in between. The germline V gene has CDR1 ENHRY and CDR2 SYGVKD. The CDR3 loop is CAIVYSLNTEAFF. The CDR3 region has the DNA TGTGCCATCGTTTACAGCCTGAACACTGAAGCTTTCTTT.

CDR3 DNA sequence: TGTGCCAGCAGCGAACCACAGGGTCCAACTAATGAAAAACTGTTTTTT. Translation gives CASSEPQGPTNEKLFF. The V and J genes are TRBV28 and TRBJ1-4; possible D gene TRBD1, 6 bases. V gave up 6 bases and J gave up 0 bases, with 14 bases separating them. The CDR3 extends over 16 amino acids. Germline V CDR1 and CDR2: MDHEN, SYDVKM.

The rearrangement uses TRBV30 and TRBJ1-1, with no clear D. Germline lookup yields CDR1 GTSNPN and CDR2 SVGIG (reference sequence). V lost 5 bases and J 7 bases, leaving 11 bases between the germline ends. This CDR3 region has 11 residues. For the CDR3, the DNA is TGTGCCTGGCGCCTACGGCGTGAAGCTTTCTTT. Its translation is CAWRLRREAFF.

This rearrangement joins TRBV7-9 to TRBJ1-4; no clear D gene. Germline assignment: CDR1 SEHNR and CDR2 FQNEAQ (reference sequence). This CDR3 is built from 16 residues. Trimming removed 5 bases from V and 2 bases from J, with 15 bases in between. CDR3 nucleotides: TGTGCCAGCAGCGTATCCCCGTGGAGTACTAATGAAAAACTGTTTTTT. Amino acids: CASSVSPWSTNEKLFF.

This clone was observed a single time. The rearrangement uses TRBV28 and TRBJ2-7; the match to TRBD1 covers 9 bases. Germline assignment: CDR1 MDHEN and CDR2 SYDVKM. J was trimmed by 2 bases and V by 7 bases; bases with no gene match: 9. CDR3 length: 15 residues. This CDR3 reads CASTPSGTGPYEQYF. Written as DNA, the CDR3 is TGTGCCAGCACTCCTTCCGGGACAGGGCCCTACGAGCAGTACTTC.